This TCR beta chain was retrieved from a study of CDR3 diversity in severe acne. The sample holds one count of this clonotype. V shed 4 bases and J shed 4 bases, with 16 bases lying between them. The CDR3 spans 14 residues. In germline, CDR1 is SQVTM, CDR2 ANQGSEA. Using its own MiXCR run on the PCR reads, TCRdb lists one record per CDR3 protein. The profile shows around 100,000 distinct CDR3 sequences, more than 45% of them singletons. This TCR derives from a male donor with acne. This sequence joins TRBV29-1 and TRBJ1-1; no clear D. Sequenced input: blood. CDR3 sequence: CSVVRETGSTEAFF. DNA for the CDR3: TGCAGCGTTGTAAGGGAAACTGGGTCCACTGAAGCTTTCTTT.